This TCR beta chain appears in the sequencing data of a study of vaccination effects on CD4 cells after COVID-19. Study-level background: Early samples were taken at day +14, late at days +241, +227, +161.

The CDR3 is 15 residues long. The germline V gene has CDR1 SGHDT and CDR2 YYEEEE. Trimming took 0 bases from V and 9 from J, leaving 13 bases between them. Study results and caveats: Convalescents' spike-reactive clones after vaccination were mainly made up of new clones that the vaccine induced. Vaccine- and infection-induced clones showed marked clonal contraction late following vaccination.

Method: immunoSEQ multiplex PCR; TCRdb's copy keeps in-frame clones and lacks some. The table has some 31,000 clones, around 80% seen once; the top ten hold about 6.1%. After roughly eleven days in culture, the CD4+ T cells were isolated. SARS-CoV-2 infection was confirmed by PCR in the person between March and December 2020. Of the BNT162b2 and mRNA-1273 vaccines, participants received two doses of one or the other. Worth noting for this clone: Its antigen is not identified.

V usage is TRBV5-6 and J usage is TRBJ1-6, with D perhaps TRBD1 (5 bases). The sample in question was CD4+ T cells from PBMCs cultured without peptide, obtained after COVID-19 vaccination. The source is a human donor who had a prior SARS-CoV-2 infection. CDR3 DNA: TGTGCCAGCAGCTTGGGGAGCACGGGGGGTTCACCCCTCCACTTT. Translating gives CASSLGSTGGSPLHF.